What follows describes a single TCR beta chain. The data derive from a study of shared clonotypes between healthy human individuals. About the research overall: Donor ages ranged 18 to 49 years: two women, a few men.

This CDR3 contains 14 residues. V lost 4 bases and J lost 6, with 13 bases in between. Per the germline V gene, CDR1 is SGDLS and CDR2 is YYNGEE. Several immunoSEQ plates received, in even portions, the genomic DNA of each subset. Profiling relied on immunoSEQ multiplex PCR, and the TCRdb table lists in-frame clones only, not all of them. The table lists about half a million clones, approximately 81% of them singletons. All participating donors were Caucasian adults from Nashville, Tennessee. Unsorted material relied on tens of millions of PBMCs as the source of genomic DNA. What was sequenced was PBMCs. The origin of this receptor is a woman aged 35 to 49 in good health. Some clones in this sample may be carry-over from other donors' samples. V and J are TRBV9 and TRBJ2-2; either TRBD1 or TRBD2 may fit D (5 bases each). The CDR3 DNA sequence: TGTGCCAGCAGCCAAGACGGGACCGCCGGGGAGCTGTTTTTT. Translating it yields CASSQDGTAGELFF.